The 28 T cell receptor beta chains given below trace back to one sample, sequenced in a study of identical twins. TCRdb ran MiXCR on the 5' RACE reads and lists one entry per CDR3 protein. The sample has roughly 250,000 distinct CDR3 sequences, about 14% seen once. Specimen: memory (CD45RO+) T cells sorted from blood. The receptors originated from a woman aged 18-29 years in good health.

The chain combines TRBV12-3 or TRBV12-4 with TRBJ2-7; 9 positions match TRBD2. V trimming: 6 bases; J trimming: 2 bases; junction bases outside the gene matches: 8. The CDR3 runs 15 residues. CDR3 region: CASRGISGGTYEQYF. CDR3 DNA: TGTGCCAGCAGGGGTATTAGCGGGGGTACCTACGAGCAGTACTTC.

The gene calls are TRBV7-3 and TRBJ2-1, with D perhaps TRBD2 (7 bases). The V end lost 3 bases, the J end lost 9 bases, and 18 bases lay between the germline ends. This CDR3 region has 15 residues. Germline V CDR1 and CDR2: SGHTA, FQGTGA. The CDR3 spells CASSFRGGPGTEQFF. CDR3 sequence (DNA): TGTGCCAGCAGCTTTAGGGGGGGGCCTGGCACTGAGCAGTTCTTC.

This clonotype was seen a few times. The gene calls are TRBV7-6 and TRBJ2-7; weak D call: TRBD2 (6 bases). Germline-derived CDR1 and CDR2 are SGHVS and FNYEAQ. V was shortened by 3 bases and J by 3 bases, with 24 bases between the two germline ends. The CDR3 spans 18 residues. In DNA form, the CDR3 reads TGTGCCAGCAGCTTTGGCGGAGGCAGCGGGCGGGGTCTCTACGAGCAGTACTTC. The encoded protein is CASSFGGGSGRGLYEQYF.

The J gene is TRBJ1-2, the V gene TRBV7-9; unclear D gene. Trimming shortened V by 5 bases and J by 0 bases, and 7 bases separated the two germline ends. There are 13 residues in the CDR3. Germline loops: CDR1 SEHNR, CDR2 FQNEAQ (reference sequence). The CDR3 region has the DNA TGTGCCAGCAGCCCCCGGGCTAACTATGGCTACACCTTC. Its protein is CASSPRANYGYTF.

This clonotype was counted only a few times. The chain carries TRBV20-1 and TRBJ2-3; a weak D match, TRBD2 (5 bases). CDR1 is DFQATT and CDR2 is SNEGSKA in the germline V gene (reference sequence). Trimming cost V 5 bases and J 2 bases, with 11 bases left between them. The CDR3 runs 13 residues. Here the CDR3 DNA reads TGCAGTGCTGACGCGGGTTCCACAGATACGCAGTATTTT. This codes for CSADAGSTDTQYF.

This clonotype was observed many times. The CDR3, as DNA: TGTGCCATCAGTATGACAGGGGGCCTAGGGGACACTGAAGCTTTCTTT. It yields the protein CAISMTGGLGDTEAFF. The chain carries TRBV10-3 and TRBJ1-1; 10 nucleotides align to TRBD1. CDR1 and CDR2 from the germline V gene are ENHRY and SYGVKD. CDR3 length: 16 amino acids. V shed 5 bases and J 3 bases; nucleotides not matched to a gene: 9.

This clonotype was counted many times. The rearrangement joins TRBV19 to TRBJ2-1; D unclear. The V and J ends lost 3 bases and 0 bases respectively, with 9 bases between them. The CDR3 runs 15 residues. Germline CDR1 is LNHDA and CDR2 is SQIVND (reference sequence). CDR3 residues: CASSISVSSYNEQFF. CDR3 DNA sequence: TGTGCCAGTAGTATCAGCGTGAGCTCCTACAATGAGCAGTTCTTC.

V is TRBV27 and J is TRBJ2-1; TRBD2 matches at 10 bases. This CDR3 has 15 amino acids. Germline CDR1 MNHEY, CDR2 SMNVEV (reference sequence). The ends lost 6 bases at V and 6 bases at J; junction bases unmatched: 8. As DNA, the CDR3 is TGTGCCAGCAGGCGATTAGCGGGAGGAAGCAATGAGCAGTTCTTC. This codes for CASRRLAGGSNEQFF.

In its sample, this clonotype was seen a few times. In nucleotides, the CDR3 is TGTGCCAGCAGCCGCGACGTTTTTGGGAAACTGTTTTTT. Its translation: CASSRDVFGKLFF. The rearrangement uses TRBV3-1 and TRBJ1-4; D not certain. Germline-derived CDR1 and CDR2 are LGHDT and YNNKEL (reference sequence). The CDR3 length is 13 residues. Trimming pared 4 bases from V and 11 bases from J, leaving 14 bases between.

There are many counts of this clonotype. The chain couples TRBV20-1 to TRBJ1-5; D perhaps matches TRBD1 (6 bases). CDR1 and CDR2 (germline): DFQATT, SNEGSKA (reference sequence). V gave up 0 bases and J gave up 4 bases, with 10 bases separating them. The CDR3 consists of 14 residues. CDR3 amino acids: CSARDYRDNQPQHF. CDR3 in DNA: TGCAGTGCTAGAGACTACAGGGATAATCAGCCCCAGCATTTT.

This clonotype was seen many times. The chain is built from TRBV14 and TRBJ2-7; unclear D gene. V was shortened by 3 bases and J by 9 bases, with 12 bases between the two germline ends. The CDR3 has 12 amino acids. Germline V gives CDR1 SGHDN, CDR2 FVKESK. CDR3 amino acids: CASSHRLSSQYF. CDR3 nucleotides: TGTGCCAGCAGCCATCGGCTGTCTTCGCAGTACTTC.

This clonotype was seen a handful of times. The chain links TRBV20-1 to TRBJ2-3, with D possibly TRBD1 on 6 matching bases. The CDR3 totals 14 residues. V dropped 2 bases and J dropped 5 bases, with 14 bases sitting between them. Germline lookup yields CDR1 DFQATT and CDR2 SNEGSKA (reference sequence). The CDR3 sequence: CSARQGSMVDTQYF. The DNA for the CDR3 is TGCAGTGCTAGACAGGGGTCGATGGTAGATACGCAGTATTTT.

This clonotype occurred a few times. The gene calls are TRBV19 and TRBJ1-2, with 7 bases aligning to TRBD1. With 1 base clipped from V and 4 bases from J, the junction kept 6 bases outside the gene matches. Germline-derived CDR1 and CDR2 are LNHDA and SQIVND (reference sequence). The length of the CDR3 is 15 residues. Here the CDR3 reads CASSIAGTAIYGYTF. CDR3 nucleotides: TGTGCCAGTAGTATAGCAGGGACAGCGATCTATGGCTACACCTTC.

This clonotype has only a few counts. The CDR3 coding sequence is TGCGCCAGCAGTAGGACTAGCGGGAGCGCTTACGAGCAGTACTTC. This translates into CASSRTSGSAYEQYF. V gene TRBV5-1 combines with J gene TRBJ2-7; 13 positions match TRBD2. The CDR3 contains 15 residues. After removal of 5 bases from V and 4 bases from J, the junction contained 6 bases not matched to a gene. Per germline, CDR1 SGHRS and CDR2 YFSETQ.

This clonotype was observed at least ten times. CDR3 bases: TGTGCCAGCAGTGGTAAGGACGGGAGCTCCTACAATGAGCAGTTCTTC. The encoded protein is CASSGKDGSSYNEQFF. V is TRBV7-9 and J is TRBJ2-1, with D tentatively TRBD2 (6 bases). This CDR3 has 16 residues. Germline CDR1 and CDR2: SEHNR and FQNEAQ (reference sequence). V lost 6 bases and J lost 0, with 15 bases in between.

This clonotype was picked up many times. This chain links TRBV7-2 with TRBJ2-1, with 7 bases aligning to TRBD2. Germline V gene sequence: CDR1 SGHTA, CDR2 FQGNSA. This CDR3 is built from 15 residues. With V trimmed by 5 bases and J by 8 bases, 12 bases remained unmatched. The CDR3 DNA sequence: TGTGCCAGCAGCCCCCTTGGGCGGGAGTACGATGAGCAGTTCTTC. It encodes CASSPLGREYDEQFF.

Note on this clonotype: A clone one base away is much larger, so this may be a read error. As the CDR3 is not closed by the conserved phenylalanine or tryptophan, this likely results from a read error. The chain couples TRBV12-3 or TRBV12-4 to TRBJ2-7; no definite D call. V was shortened by 3 bases and J by 0 bases, with 6 bases between the two germline ends. This CDR3 has 13 amino acids. CDR3 in DNA: TGTGCCAGCAGTTTGATGAGCTCCTACGAGCAGTACTTA. It specifies CASSLMSSYEQYL.

This clonotype was detected only a few times. The chain has TRBV20-1 and TRBJ1-5; D gene unclear. Germline loops: CDR1 DFQATT, CDR2 SNEGSKA (reference sequence). The germline V and J ends were trimmed by 1 base and 4 bases, with 5 bases remaining between them. CDR3 length: 12 amino acids. In nucleotides, the CDR3 is TGCAGTGCTAGAGGGGGAAATCAGCCCCAGCATTTT. It codes for CSARGGNQPQHF.

This sequence joins TRBV5-4 and TRBJ2-7, with 11 bases that match TRBD2. V trimming: 4 bases; J trimming: 4 bases; junction bases outside the gene matches: 7. CDR3 length: 15 amino acids. In germline, CDR1 is SGHNT, CDR2 YYREEE (reference sequence). The CDR3 loop reads CASSVTGTSGYEQYF. The CDR3 region has the DNA TGTGCCAGCAGCGTAACCGGGACTAGCGGTTACGAGCAGTACTTC.

This clonotype was counted a few times. The CDR3 protein is CASSLLSQGYTF. The CDR3, as DNA: TGTGCCAGCAGCTTGCTCTCACAGGGCTACACCTTC. The chain recombines TRBV5-5 with TRBJ1-2; D is unresolved. This CDR3 region has 12 residues. Trimming shortened V by 1 base and J by 8 bases, and 9 bases separated the two germline ends. Germline V gene sequence: CDR1 SGHKS, CDR2 YYEKEE (reference sequence).

The chain joins TRBV7-2 to TRBJ2-5; TRBD2 matches 8 bases. Germline trimming cut 1 base from V and 14 bases from J; bases unmatched to any gene: 12. This CDR3 spans 14 amino acids. Per the germline V gene, CDR1 is SGHTA and CDR2 is FQGNSA. The DNA for the CDR3 is TGTGCCAGCAGCTTAGTGGGGGCAGCGGGGGTCTACTACTTC. Amino acids: CASSLVGAAGVYYF.

This sequence joins TRBV2 and TRBJ1-5; a possible D gene is TRBD1 (5 bases). The CDR3 runs 14 residues. Germline V lookup: CDR1 SNHLY, CDR2 FYNNEI. Trimming cost V 2 bases and J 5 bases, with 10 bases left between them. The CDR3 DNA is TGTGCCAGCAGTGAAATGACAGTCGATCAGCCCCAGCATTTT. It encodes CASSEMTVDQPQHF.

This clonotype was seen only a few times. This sequence joins TRBV5-1 and TRBJ2-7, with a possible D match to TRBD2 (6 bases). The CDR3 covers 15 residues. Per the germline V gene, CDR1 is SGHRS and CDR2 is YFSETQ. V lost 4 bases, J lost 3 bases, and 17 bases lay in between. Here the CDR3 DNA reads TGCGCCAGCAGCGCTGCTGGCGGGATGTTCTACGAGCAGTACTTC. It yields the protein CASSAAGGMFYEQYF.

The gene calls are TRBV20-1 and TRBJ2-1, with 7 bases aligning to TRBD2. The V and J ends lost 4 bases and 0 bases, in that order; junction bases with no gene match: 21. CDR1 is DFQATT and CDR2 is SNEGSKA in the germline V gene (reference sequence). The CDR3 sequence is 20 residues long. The CDR3 DNA follows: TGCAGTGCTACCCTACTGTTCGGGAGGAATGACCGAAGCTCCTACAATGAGCAGTTCTTC. The encoded protein is CSATLLFGRNDRSSYNEQFF.

V and J are TRBV12-3 or TRBV12-4 and TRBJ2-5, with a tentative D call TRBD2 (5 bases). The CDR3 contains 14 residues. V gave up 2 bases and J gave up 4 bases, with 11 bases separating them. The CDR3 is CASSLFSAGETQYF. The CDR3 nucleotides read TGTGCCAGCAGTTTATTCTCGGCGGGAGAGACCCAGTACTTC.

This clonotype has a count of ten or more. The rearrangement links TRBV9 to TRBJ1-3; weak D call: TRBD1 (5 bases). Between the trimmed V and J ends, which lost 4 bases and 0 bases, there was a span of 17 bases. Germline-derived CDR1 and CDR2 are SGDLS and YYNGEE. This CDR3 contains 17 residues. CDR3 residues: CASSPRTDKSSGNTIYF. CDR3 DNA sequence: TGTGCCAGCAGCCCTCGGACGGACAAGAGCTCTGGAAACACCATATATTTT.

There are many counts of this clonotype. V usage is TRBV7-9 and J usage is TRBJ1-5, with D possibly being TRBD1 (5 bases). V lost 5 bases and J lost 7, with 15 bases in between. The CDR3 has 14 amino acids. Germline CDR1 SEHNR, CDR2 FQNEAQ (reference sequence). The CDR3 nucleotides are TGTGCCAGCAGCCCTGGGGGGTTCGCCCAGCCCCAGCATTTT. This encodes CASSPGGFAQPQHF.

This rearrangement joins TRBV12-5 to TRBJ2-2, with a possible D match to TRBD1 (6 bases). The CDR3 runs 15 residues. Between the trimmed V and J ends, which lost 1 base and 3 bases, there was a span of 9 bases. Germline V lookup: CDR1 LGHNT, CDR2 FRNRAP. CDR3 sequence: CASGLGDTYTGELFF. The CDR3 bases are TGTGCTAGTGGTTTGGGGGACACCTACACCGGGGAGCTGTTTTTT.